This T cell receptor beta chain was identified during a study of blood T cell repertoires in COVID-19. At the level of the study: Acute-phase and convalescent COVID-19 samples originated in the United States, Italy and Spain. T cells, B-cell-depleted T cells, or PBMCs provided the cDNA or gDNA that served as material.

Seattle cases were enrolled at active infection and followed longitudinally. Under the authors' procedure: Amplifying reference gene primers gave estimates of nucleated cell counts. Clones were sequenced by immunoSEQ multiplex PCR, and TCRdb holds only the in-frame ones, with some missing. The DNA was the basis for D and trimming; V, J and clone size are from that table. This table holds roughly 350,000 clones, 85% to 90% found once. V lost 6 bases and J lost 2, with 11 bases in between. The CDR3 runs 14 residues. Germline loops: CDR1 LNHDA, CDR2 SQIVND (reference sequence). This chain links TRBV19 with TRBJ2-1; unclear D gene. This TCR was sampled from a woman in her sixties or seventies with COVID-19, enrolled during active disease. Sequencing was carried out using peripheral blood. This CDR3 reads CASSILGAYNEQFF. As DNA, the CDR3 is TGTGCCAGTAGCATTCTAGGAGCCTACAATGAGCAGTTCTTC.